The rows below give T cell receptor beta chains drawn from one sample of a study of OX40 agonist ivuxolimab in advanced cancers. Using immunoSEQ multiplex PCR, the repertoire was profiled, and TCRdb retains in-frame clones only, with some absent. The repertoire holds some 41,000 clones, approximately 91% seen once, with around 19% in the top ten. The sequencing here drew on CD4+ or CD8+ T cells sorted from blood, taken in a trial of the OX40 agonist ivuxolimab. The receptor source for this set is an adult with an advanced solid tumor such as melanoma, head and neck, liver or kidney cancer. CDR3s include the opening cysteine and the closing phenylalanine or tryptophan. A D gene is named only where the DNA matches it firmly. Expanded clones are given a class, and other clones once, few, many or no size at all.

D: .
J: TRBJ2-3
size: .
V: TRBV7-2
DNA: TGTGCCAGCAGCTTAATGGCTAGTGGTGGAGATACGCAGTATTTT
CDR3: CASSLMASGGDTQYF

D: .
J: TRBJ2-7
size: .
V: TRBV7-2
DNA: TGTGCCAGCAGCCCTAGGGGGGGCTACGAGCAGTACTTC
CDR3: CASSPRGGYEQYF

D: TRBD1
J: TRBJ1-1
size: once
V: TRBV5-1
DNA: TGCGCCAGCAGCTCCGGACAGGCCGGCACTGAAGCTTTCTTT
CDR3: CASSSGQAGTEAFF

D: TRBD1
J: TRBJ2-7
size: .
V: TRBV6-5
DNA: TGTGCCAGCAGTGCCGGGACAGGGACCTACGAGCAGTACTTC
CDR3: CASSAGTGTYEQYF

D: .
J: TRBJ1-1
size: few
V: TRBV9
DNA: TGTGCCAGCAGCGTCCGGCCAATGAACACTGAAGCTTTCTTT
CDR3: CASSVRPMNTEAFF

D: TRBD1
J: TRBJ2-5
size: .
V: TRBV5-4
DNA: TGTGCCAGCAGCTTGTGGGGACAGGAGGTTAAGGAGACCCAGTACTTC
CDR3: CASSLWGQEVKETQYF

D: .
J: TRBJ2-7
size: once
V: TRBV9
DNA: TGTGCCAGCAGCGTAGCCGCATCGACCTCCTACGAGCAGTACTTC
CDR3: CASSVAASTSYEQYF

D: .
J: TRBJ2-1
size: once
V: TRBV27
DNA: TGTGCCAGCAGTTTATCAGTGAATTTTGAGCAGTTCTTC
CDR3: CASSLSVNFEQFF

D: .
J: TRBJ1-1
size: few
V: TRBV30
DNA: TGTGCCTCGAATACAGGGTTTCCTGAAGCTTTCTTT
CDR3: CASNTGFPEAFF

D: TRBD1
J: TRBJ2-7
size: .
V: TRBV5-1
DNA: TGCGCCAGCAGCCGGCCGGGACAGGGAGCGGGAGAGCAGTACTTC
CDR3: CASSRPGQGAGEQYF

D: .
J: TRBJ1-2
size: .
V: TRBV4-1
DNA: TGCGCCAGCAGCTTAAACCGGGATATAGGTGGCTACACCTTC
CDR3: CASSLNRDIGGYTF

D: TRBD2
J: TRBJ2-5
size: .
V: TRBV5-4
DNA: TGTGCCAGCAGCTCTCGGACTAGCGGGATCCCAGCCCAAGAGACCCAGTACTTC
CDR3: CASSSRTSGIPAQETQYF

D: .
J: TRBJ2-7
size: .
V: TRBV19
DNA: TGTGCCAGTAGTACCGAAGGCAGGGGTAGCGACGAGCAGTACTTC
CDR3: CASSTEGRGSDEQYF

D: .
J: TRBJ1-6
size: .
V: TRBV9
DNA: TGTGCCAGCAGCTCGGGGCTCCAGCTCTATAATTCACCCCTCCACTTT
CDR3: CASSSGLQLYNSPLHF

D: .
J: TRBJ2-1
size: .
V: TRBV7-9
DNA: TGTGCCAGCATCCGCGGAACAGGATTTGAGCAGTTCTTC
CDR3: CASIRGTGFEQFF

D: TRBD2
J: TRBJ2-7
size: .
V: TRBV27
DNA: TGTGCCAGCAGTCCCTGGACTAGCGGGAGCTACGAGCAGTACTTC
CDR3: CASSPWTSGSYEQYF

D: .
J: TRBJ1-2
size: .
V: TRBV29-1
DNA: TGCAGCGTTGTAGGGGACGGCCAAGGATCCTATGGCTACACCTTC
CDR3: CSVVGDGQGSYGYTF

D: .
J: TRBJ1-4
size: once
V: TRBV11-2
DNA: TGTGCCAGCAGCTTCCCAACAGGGGAAAAACTGTTTTTT
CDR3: CASSFPTGEKLFF

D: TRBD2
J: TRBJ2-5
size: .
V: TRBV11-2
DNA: TGTGCCAGCAGGAGCTTACTGGTTTCGGGGGGAGAGACCCAGTACTTC
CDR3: CASRSLLVSGGETQYF

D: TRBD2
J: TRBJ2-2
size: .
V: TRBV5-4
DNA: TGTGCCAGCAGCTCCTTAGCGGGCGGCGGGGAGCTGTTTTTT
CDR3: CASSSLAGGGELFF

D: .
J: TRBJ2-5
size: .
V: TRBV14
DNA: TGTGCCAGCAGCCGATCAGCGATACAAGAGACCCAGTACTTC
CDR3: CASSRSAIQETQYF

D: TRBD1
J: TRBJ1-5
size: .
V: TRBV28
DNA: TGTGCCAGCAGTTTGGGACAGGGCCGCAATCAGCCCCAGCATTTT
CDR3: CASSLGQGRNQPQHF

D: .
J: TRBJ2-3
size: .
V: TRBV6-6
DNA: TGTGCCAGCAGTTACTCATTCTCCGGGAACACAGATACGCAGTATTTT
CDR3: CASSYSFSGNTDTQYF

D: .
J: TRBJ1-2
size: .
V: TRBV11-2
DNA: TGTGCCAGCAGCTTAGATGGGGGAAACTATGGCTACACCTTC
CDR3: CASSLDGGNYGYTF

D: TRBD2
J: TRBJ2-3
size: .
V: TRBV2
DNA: TGTGCCAGCAGCCTTAACTTACTAGCGGGGAACACAGATACGCAGTATTTT
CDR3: CASSLNLLAGNTDTQYF

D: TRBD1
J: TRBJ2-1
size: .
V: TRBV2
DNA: TGTGCCAGCAGACAGGGGTATGAGCAGTTCTTC
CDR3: CASRQGYEQFF

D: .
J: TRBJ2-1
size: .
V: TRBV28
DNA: TGTGCCAGCAGACTCGCCGGCCTGAAGATAGGTCTCAATGAGCAGTTCTTC
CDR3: CASRLAGLKIGLNEQFF

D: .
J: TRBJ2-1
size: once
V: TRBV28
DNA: TGTGCCAGCAGTTCAGACAATGAGCAGTTCTTC
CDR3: CASSSDNEQFF

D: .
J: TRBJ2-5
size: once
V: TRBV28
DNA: TGTGCCAGCGCGGGGCTTGCGGGAGAGACCCAGTACTTC
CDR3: CASAGLAGETQYF

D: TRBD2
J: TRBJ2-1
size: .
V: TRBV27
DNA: TGTGCCAGCAGTTTATTACTAGCGGGACCCGACAATGAGCAGTTCTTC
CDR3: CASSLLLAGPDNEQFF

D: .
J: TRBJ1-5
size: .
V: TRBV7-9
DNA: TGTGCCAGCAGCTCCCAGTCAGGGGCGTGGGATCAGCCCCAGCATTTT
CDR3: CASSSQSGAWDQPQHF

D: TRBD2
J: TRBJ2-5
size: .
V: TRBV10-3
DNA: TGTGCCATCAGTGAGGGACAACTAGCGGCGCAAGAGACCCAGTACTTC
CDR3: CAISEGQLAAQETQYF

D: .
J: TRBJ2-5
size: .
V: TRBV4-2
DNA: TGTGCCAGCAGAAAAGATGGGGGGGGCTGGGAGACCCAGTACTTC
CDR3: CASRKDGGGWETQYF